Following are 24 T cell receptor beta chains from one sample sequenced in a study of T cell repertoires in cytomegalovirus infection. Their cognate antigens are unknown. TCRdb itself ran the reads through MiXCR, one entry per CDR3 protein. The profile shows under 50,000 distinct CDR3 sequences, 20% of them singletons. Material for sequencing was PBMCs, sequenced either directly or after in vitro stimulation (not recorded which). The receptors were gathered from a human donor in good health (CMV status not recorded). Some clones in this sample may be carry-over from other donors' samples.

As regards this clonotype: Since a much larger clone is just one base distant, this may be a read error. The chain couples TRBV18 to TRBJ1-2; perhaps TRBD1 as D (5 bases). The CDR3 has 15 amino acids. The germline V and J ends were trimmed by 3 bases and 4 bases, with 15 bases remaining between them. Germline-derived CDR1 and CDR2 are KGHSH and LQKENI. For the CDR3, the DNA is TGTGCCAGCTCACCTTCCGGGACGGTGGGCTATGGCTACACCTTC. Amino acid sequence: CASSPSGTVGYGYTF. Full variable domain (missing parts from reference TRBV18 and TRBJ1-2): NAGVMQNPRHLVRRRGQEARLRCSPMKGHSHVYWYRQLPEEGLKFMVYLQKENIIDESGMPKERFSAEFPKEGPSILRIQQVVRGDSAAYFCASSPSGTVGYGYTFGSGTRLTVV.

Here the CDR3 DNA reads TGTGCCAGCAACCTAATGGGGGCTGAAAAACTGTTTTTT. Translation gives CASNLMGAEKLFF. The V call is TRBV7-9, the J call TRBJ1-4; tentatively, D is TRBD1 (6 bases). The CDR3 totals 13 residues. The ends were cut back, 7 bases at V and 7 bases at J, with 13 bases in the middle. The germline CDR1 and CDR2 sequences are SEHNR and FQNEAQ (reference sequence).

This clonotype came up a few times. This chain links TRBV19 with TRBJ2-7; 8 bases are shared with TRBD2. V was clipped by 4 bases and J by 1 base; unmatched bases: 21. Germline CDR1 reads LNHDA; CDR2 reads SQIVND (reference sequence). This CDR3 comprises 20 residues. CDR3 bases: TGTGCCAGTAGTACAGTATATCCCCCCCGCACTAGCGGCATATCCTACGAGCAGTACTTC. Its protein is CASSTVYPPRTSGISYEQYF.

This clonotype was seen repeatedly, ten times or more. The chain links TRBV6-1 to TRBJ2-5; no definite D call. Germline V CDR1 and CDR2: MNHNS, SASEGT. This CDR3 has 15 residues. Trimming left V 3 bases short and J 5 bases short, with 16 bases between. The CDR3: CASSETPKQGETQYF. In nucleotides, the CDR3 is TGTGCCAGCAGTGAGACACCGAAGCAAGGGGAGACCCAGTACTTC.

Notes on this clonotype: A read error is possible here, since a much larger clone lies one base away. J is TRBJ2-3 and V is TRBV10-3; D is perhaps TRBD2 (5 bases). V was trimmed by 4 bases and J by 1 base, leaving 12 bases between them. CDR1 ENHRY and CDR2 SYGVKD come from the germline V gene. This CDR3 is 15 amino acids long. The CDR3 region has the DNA TGTGCCATCAGTGCGAGGGTCAGAGGCACAGATACGCAGTATTTT. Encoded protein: CAISARVRGTDTQYF.

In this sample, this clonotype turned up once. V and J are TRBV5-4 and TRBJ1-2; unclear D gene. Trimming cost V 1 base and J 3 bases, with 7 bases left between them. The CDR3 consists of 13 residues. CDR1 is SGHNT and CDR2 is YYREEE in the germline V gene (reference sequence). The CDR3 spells CASSLSLDYGYTF. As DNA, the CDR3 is TGTGCCAGCAGCTTGTCTCTGGACTATGGCTACACCTTC.

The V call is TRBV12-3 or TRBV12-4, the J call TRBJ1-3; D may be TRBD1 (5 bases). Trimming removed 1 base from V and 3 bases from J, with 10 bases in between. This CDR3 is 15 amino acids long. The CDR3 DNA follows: TGTGCCAGCAGTTTAGAGGTAACAGGTGGAAACACCATATATTTT. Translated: CASSLEVTGGNTIYF.

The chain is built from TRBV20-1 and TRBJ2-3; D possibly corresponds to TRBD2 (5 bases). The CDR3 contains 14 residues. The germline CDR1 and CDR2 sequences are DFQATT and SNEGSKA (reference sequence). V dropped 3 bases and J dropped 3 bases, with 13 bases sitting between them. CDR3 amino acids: CSASGGEGTDTQYF. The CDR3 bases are TGCAGTGCTAGTGGCGGAGAGGGTACAGATACGCAGTATTTT.

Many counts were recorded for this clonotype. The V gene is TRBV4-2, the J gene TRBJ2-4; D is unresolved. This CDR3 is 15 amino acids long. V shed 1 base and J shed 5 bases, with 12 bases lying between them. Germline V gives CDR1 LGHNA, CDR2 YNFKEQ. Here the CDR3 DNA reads TGTGCCAGCAGCCAAGTAGTTTCAACTCAAAACATTCAGTACTTC. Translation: CASSQVVSTQNIQYF.

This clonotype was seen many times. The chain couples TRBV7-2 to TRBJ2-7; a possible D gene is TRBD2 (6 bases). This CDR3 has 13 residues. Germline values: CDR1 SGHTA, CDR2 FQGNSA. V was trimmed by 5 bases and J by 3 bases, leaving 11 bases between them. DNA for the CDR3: TGTGCCAGCAGCATTAGCGGTAACTACGAGCAGTACTTC. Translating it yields CASSISGNYEQYF.

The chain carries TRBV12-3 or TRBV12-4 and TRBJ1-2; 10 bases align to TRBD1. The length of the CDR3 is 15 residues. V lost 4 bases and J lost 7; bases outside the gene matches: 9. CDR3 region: CASSSPGQGIIGYTF. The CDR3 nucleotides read TGTGCCAGCAGTTCACCGGGACAGGGGATTATTGGCTACACCTTC.

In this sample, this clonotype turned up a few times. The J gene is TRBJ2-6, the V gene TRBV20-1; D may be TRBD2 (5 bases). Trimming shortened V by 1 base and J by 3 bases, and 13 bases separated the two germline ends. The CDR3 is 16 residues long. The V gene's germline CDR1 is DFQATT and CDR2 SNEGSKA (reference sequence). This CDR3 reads CSARGGGVLGANVLTF. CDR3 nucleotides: TGCAGTGCTAGAGGTGGAGGAGTTCTTGGGGCCAACGTCCTGACTTTC.

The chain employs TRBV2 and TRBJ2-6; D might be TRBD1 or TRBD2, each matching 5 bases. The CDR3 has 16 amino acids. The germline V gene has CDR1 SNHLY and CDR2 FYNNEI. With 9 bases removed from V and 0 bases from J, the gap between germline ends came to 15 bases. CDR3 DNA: TGTGCCAGTCTGGGACGGATGAGCTCTGGGGCCAACGTCCTGACTTTC. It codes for CASLGRMSSGANVLTF.

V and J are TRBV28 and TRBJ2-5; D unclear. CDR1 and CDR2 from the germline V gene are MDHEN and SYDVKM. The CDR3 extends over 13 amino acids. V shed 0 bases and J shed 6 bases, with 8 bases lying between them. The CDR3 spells CASSLWGIKTQYF. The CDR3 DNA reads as TGTGCCAGCAGTTTATGGGGAATCAAGACCCAGTACTTC.

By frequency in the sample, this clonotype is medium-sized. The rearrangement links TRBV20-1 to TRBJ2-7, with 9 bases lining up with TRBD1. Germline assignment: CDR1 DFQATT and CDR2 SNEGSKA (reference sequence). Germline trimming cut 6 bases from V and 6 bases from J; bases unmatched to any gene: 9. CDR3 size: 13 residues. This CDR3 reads CSATDRGSAEQYF. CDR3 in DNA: TGCAGTGCAACGGACAGGGGATCGGCCGAGCAGTACTTC.

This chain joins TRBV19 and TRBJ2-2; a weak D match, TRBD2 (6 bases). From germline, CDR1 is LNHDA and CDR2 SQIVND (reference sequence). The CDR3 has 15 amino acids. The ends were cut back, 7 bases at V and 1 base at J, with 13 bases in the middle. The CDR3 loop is CASTQWGENTGELFF. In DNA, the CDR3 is TGTGCCAGTACTCAATGGGGGGAGAACACCGGGGAGCTGTTTTTT.

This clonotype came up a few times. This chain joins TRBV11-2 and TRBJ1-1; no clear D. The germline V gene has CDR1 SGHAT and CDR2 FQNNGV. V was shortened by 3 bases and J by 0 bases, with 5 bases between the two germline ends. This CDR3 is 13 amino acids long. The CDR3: CASSFSVNTEAFF. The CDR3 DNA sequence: TGTGCCAGCAGCTTTTCAGTGAACACTGAAGCTTTCTTT.

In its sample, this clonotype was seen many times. CDR3 sequence: CASSSGTGPNIQYF. CDR3 bases: TGTGCCAGCAGTTCCGGGACAGGCCCGAACATTCAGTACTTC. The chain recombines TRBV12-3 or TRBV12-4 with TRBJ2-4; 8 bases are shared with TRBD1. The CDR3 covers 14 residues. Trimming took 4 bases from V and 7 from J; bases not matched to a gene: 6.

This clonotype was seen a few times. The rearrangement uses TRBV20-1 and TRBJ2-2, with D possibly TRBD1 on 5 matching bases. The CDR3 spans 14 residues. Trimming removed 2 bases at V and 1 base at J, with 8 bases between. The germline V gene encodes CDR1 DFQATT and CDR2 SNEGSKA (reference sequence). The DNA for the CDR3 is TGCAGTGCTAGACGGCAGGGGAACACCGGGGAGCTGTTTTTT. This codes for CSARRQGNTGELFF.

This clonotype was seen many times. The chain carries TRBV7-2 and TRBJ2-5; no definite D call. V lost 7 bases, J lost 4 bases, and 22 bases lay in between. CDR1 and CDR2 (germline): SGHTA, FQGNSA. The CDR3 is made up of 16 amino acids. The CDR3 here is CASTQGSPTLRETQYF. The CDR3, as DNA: TGTGCCAGCACCCAAGGGTCCCCTACTCTCAGAGAGACCCAGTACTTC.

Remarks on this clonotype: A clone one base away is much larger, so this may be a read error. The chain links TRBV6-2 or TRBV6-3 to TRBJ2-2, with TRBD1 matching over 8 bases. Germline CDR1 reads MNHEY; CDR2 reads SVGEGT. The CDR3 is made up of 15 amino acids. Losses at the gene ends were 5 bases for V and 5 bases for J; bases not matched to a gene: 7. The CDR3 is CASSPGQDRTGELFF. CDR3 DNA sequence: TGTGCCAGCAGTCCGGGACAGGACAGGACCGGGGAGCTGTTTTTT.

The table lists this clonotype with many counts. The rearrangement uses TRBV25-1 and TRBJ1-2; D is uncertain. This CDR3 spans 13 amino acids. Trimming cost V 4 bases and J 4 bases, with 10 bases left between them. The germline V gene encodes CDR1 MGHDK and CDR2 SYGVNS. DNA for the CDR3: TGTGCCAGCAGTGGGGCAGACTTCTATGGCTACACCTTC. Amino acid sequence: CASSGADFYGYTF.

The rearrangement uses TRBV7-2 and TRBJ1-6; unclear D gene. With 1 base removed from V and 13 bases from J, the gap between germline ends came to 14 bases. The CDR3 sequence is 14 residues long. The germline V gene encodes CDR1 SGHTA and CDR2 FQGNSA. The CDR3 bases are TGTGCCAGCAGCTTAGAGGCGGCCGTCTCGCCCCTCCACTTT. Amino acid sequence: CASSLEAAVSPLHF. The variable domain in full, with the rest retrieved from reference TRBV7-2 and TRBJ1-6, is GAGVSQSPSNKVTEKGKDVELRCDPISGHTALYWYRQSLGQGLEFLIYFQGNSAPDKSGLPSDRFSAERTGGSVSTLTIQRTQQEDSAVYLCASSLEAAVSPLHFGNGTRLTVT.

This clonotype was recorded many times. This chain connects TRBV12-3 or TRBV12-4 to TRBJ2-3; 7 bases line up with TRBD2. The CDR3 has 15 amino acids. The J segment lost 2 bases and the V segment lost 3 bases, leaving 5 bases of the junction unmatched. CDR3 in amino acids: CASSFTAGNTDTQYF. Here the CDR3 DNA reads TGTGCCAGCAGTTTCACAGCGGGGAACACAGATACGCAGTATTTT.